The 13 T cell receptor beta chains reported below all come from one sample, sequenced in a study of blood T cell repertoires in COVID-19. Assay used: immunoSEQ multiplex PCR; TCRdb lists only in-frame clones, some missing. The table includes approximately 360,000 clones, under 85% detected once. The sample comprised PBMCs or T cells enriched from blood (not recorded which). The origin of the receptors is a woman between 50 and 59 years old who had recovered from COVID-19.

This clone was picked up one time. The CDR3 coding sequence is TGTGCCAGCAGTCAGGACAGGGAGGTTAGCTATGGCTACACCTTC. Protein sequence: CASSQDREVSYGYTF. The chain joins TRBV28 to TRBJ1-2, with 8 bases lining up with TRBD1. CDR3 size: 15 residues. Germline CDR1 and CDR2: MDHEN and SYDVKM. V gave up 5 bases and J gave up 4 bases; unmatched junction bases: 9.

V gene TRBV19 combines with J gene TRBJ1-1; 8 bases match TRBD1. Germline V lookup: CDR1 LNHDA, CDR2 SQIVND (reference sequence). J lost 1 base, V lost 6 bases, and 10 bases had no gene match. The CDR3 spans 16 residues. The CDR3 DNA is TGTGCCAGTAGATGGGGGACAGGATTTCCGAACACTGAAGCTTTCTTT. Translation: CASRWGTGFPNTEAFF.

The genes are TRBV5-1 and TRBJ2-3; D is undetermined. Germline V gene data show CDR1 as SGHRS and CDR2 as YFSETQ. V lost 0 bases to trimming and J lost 5 bases, with 4 bases between them. This CDR3 comprises 12 residues. In nucleotides, the CDR3 is TGCGCCAGCAGCTTGGCAGAAGATACGCAGTATTTT. This encodes CASSLAEDTQYF.

As regards this clone: Distinct nucleotide sequences in the sample also encode this CDR3. V and J are TRBV19 and TRBJ2-3, with TRBD2 matching over 7 bases. Trimming cost V 1 base and J 1 base; bases outside gene matches: 2. Germline CDR1 is LNHDA and CDR2 is SQIVND (reference sequence). The CDR3 has 15 amino acids. DNA for the CDR3: TGTGCCAGTAGTATAGGCGCGGGAGGCACAGATACGCAGTATTTT. It yields the protein CASSIGAGGTDTQYF. Using reference TRBV19 and TRBJ2-3 for the parts outside the CDR3, the full variable domain is DGGITQSPKYLFRKEGQNVTLSCEQNLNHDAMYWYRQDPGQGLRLIYYSQIVNDFQKGDIAEGYSVSREKKESFPLTVTSAQKNPTAFYLCASSIGAGGTDTQYFGPGTRLTVL.

This rearrangement joins TRBV5-1 to TRBJ2-1; 7 bases line up with TRBD2. Trimming at V came to 7 bases and at J to 6 bases, leaving 13 bases not matched to a gene. Per germline, CDR1 SGHRS and CDR2 YFSETQ. The CDR3 loop spans 15 amino acids. The CDR3 spells CASCRSAGEFNEQFF. CDR3 nucleotides: TGCGCCAGCTGTCGGTCCGCGGGAGAGTTCAATGAGCAGTTCTTC.

This chain connects TRBV5-8 to TRBJ2-3; no firm D call. Trimming pared 1 base from V and 2 bases from J, leaving 11 bases between. The CDR3 runs 15 residues. Germline CDR1 SGHTS, CDR2 YDEGEE. CDR3 DNA: TGTGCCAGCAGCTTGCGGCTAGGATTCACAGATACGCAGTATTTT. Encoded protein: CASSLRLGFTDTQYF. Together with reference TRBV5-8 and TRBJ2-3, the CDR3 gives the full variable domain: EAGVTQSPTHLIKTRGQQATLRCSPISGHTSVYWYQQALGLGLQFLLWYDEGEERNRGNFPPRFSGRQFPNYSSELNVNALELEDSALYLCASSLRLGFTDTQYFGPGTRLTVL.

This clone appeared once. The CDR3 nucleotides read TGTGCCGCCAGCAGTAGAGGGCGCCCCACTGAAGCTTTCTTT. It specifies CAASSRGRPTEAFF. V is TRBV4-2 and J is TRBJ1-1; no reliable D call. This CDR3 contains 14 residues. V was pared by 11 bases and J by 4 bases, with 20 bases between. Per the germline V gene, CDR1 is LGHNA and CDR2 is YNFKEQ.

This rearrangement joins TRBV19 to TRBJ1-3; TRBD1 agrees at 10 bases. The CDR3 loop spans 16 amino acids. Trimming at V came to 10 bases and at J to 1 base, leaving 10 bases not matched to a gene. Germline V gene data show CDR1 as LNHDA and CDR2 as SQIVND (reference sequence). This CDR3 reads CATLDRGRASGNTIYF. CDR3 nucleotides: TGTGCCACCCTCGACAGGGGGCGTGCTTCTGGAAACACCATATATTTT.

This chain joins TRBV30 and TRBJ1-2, with D possibly matching TRBD1 (6 bases). CDR1 GTSNPN and CDR2 SVGIG come from the germline V gene (reference sequence). V was clipped by 8 bases and J by 7 bases, with 26 bases between them. This CDR3 is 15 amino acids long. The CDR3 loop reads CAGAGGAGAVGGYTF. Here the CDR3 DNA reads TGTGCCGGGGCGGGGGGGGCCGGGGCTGTGGGTGGCTACACCTTC.

The chain has TRBV6-6 and TRBJ1-5, with TRBD1 identical over 9 bases. V was pared by 5 bases and J by 2 bases, with 4 bases of the junction left unmatched. The CDR3 consists of 15 residues. CDR1 and CDR2 from the germline V gene are MNHNY and SVGAGI (reference sequence). The DNA of the CDR3 is TGTGCCAGCAGTCAGGGACAGGGAGGCAATCAGCCCCAGCATTTT. Translation gives CASSQGQGGNQPQHF.

The chain uses TRBV11-2 and TRBJ2-3, with 7 bases matching TRBD2. Trimming took 4 bases from V and 4 from J; bases not matched to a gene: 8. The CDR3 has 15 residues. Germline CDR1 is SGHAT and CDR2 is FQNNGV. CDR3 nucleotide sequence: TGTGCCAGCAGCTACCAGACTAGCTCCGCAGATACGCAGTATTTT. It translates to CASSYQTSSADTQYF.

The count of this clone is one. The genes are TRBV7-2 and TRBJ1-2; 12 nucleotides align to TRBD1. The germline V gene encodes CDR1 SGHTA and CDR2 FQGNSA. V lost 6 bases to trimming and J lost 5 bases; unmatched junction nucleotides: 7. The CDR3 consists of 15 residues. CDR3 sequence reads: CASRQPGQGAYGYTF. The CDR3 DNA is TGTGCCAGCAGACAGCCGGGACAGGGGGCGTATGGCTACACCTTC.

CDR3 amino acids: CASSSDTGELFF. The CDR3 nucleotides read TGCGCCAGCAGCTCAGACACCGGGGAGCTGTTTTTT. The rearrangement uses TRBV5-1 and TRBJ2-2; the D is unclear. The CDR3 consists of 12 residues. Germline assignment: CDR1 SGHRS and CDR2 YFSETQ. Trimming removed 3 bases from V and 3 bases from J, with 3 bases in between.